Sequencing of this T cell receptor beta chain was carried out in a study of T cell responses to AZD1222 COVID-19 vaccine. General study points: After the peak T cell response, and only then, were repertoires sampled. Clonal diversity may have been underestimated, and the donors were mostly white British, with more females than males. At 160-218 and 743-854, vaccine-associated CD4 TCRs were dominant, and they spanned spike. It was only a handful of AZD1222 recipients who were seropositive at baseline.

Profiled with immunoSEQ multiplex PCR; TCRdb holds only in-frame clones, not every one. The table includes around 120,000 clones, around 90% detected once. With respect to this clone: The antigen is unknown.

Germline-derived CDR1 and CDR2 are SGHTA and FQGNSA. There are 12 residues in the CDR3. V lost 5 bases and J lost 8, with 12 bases in between. The receptor was derived from an adult in good health. The chain combines TRBV7-2 with TRBJ1-1; D gene ambiguous. The sample here was peripheral blood, taken on day 0 of AZD1222 vaccination. The CDR3 nucleotides are TGTGCCAGCAGCCTGCTCGGGCTCGAAGCTTTCTTT. Protein product: CASSLLGLEAFF.